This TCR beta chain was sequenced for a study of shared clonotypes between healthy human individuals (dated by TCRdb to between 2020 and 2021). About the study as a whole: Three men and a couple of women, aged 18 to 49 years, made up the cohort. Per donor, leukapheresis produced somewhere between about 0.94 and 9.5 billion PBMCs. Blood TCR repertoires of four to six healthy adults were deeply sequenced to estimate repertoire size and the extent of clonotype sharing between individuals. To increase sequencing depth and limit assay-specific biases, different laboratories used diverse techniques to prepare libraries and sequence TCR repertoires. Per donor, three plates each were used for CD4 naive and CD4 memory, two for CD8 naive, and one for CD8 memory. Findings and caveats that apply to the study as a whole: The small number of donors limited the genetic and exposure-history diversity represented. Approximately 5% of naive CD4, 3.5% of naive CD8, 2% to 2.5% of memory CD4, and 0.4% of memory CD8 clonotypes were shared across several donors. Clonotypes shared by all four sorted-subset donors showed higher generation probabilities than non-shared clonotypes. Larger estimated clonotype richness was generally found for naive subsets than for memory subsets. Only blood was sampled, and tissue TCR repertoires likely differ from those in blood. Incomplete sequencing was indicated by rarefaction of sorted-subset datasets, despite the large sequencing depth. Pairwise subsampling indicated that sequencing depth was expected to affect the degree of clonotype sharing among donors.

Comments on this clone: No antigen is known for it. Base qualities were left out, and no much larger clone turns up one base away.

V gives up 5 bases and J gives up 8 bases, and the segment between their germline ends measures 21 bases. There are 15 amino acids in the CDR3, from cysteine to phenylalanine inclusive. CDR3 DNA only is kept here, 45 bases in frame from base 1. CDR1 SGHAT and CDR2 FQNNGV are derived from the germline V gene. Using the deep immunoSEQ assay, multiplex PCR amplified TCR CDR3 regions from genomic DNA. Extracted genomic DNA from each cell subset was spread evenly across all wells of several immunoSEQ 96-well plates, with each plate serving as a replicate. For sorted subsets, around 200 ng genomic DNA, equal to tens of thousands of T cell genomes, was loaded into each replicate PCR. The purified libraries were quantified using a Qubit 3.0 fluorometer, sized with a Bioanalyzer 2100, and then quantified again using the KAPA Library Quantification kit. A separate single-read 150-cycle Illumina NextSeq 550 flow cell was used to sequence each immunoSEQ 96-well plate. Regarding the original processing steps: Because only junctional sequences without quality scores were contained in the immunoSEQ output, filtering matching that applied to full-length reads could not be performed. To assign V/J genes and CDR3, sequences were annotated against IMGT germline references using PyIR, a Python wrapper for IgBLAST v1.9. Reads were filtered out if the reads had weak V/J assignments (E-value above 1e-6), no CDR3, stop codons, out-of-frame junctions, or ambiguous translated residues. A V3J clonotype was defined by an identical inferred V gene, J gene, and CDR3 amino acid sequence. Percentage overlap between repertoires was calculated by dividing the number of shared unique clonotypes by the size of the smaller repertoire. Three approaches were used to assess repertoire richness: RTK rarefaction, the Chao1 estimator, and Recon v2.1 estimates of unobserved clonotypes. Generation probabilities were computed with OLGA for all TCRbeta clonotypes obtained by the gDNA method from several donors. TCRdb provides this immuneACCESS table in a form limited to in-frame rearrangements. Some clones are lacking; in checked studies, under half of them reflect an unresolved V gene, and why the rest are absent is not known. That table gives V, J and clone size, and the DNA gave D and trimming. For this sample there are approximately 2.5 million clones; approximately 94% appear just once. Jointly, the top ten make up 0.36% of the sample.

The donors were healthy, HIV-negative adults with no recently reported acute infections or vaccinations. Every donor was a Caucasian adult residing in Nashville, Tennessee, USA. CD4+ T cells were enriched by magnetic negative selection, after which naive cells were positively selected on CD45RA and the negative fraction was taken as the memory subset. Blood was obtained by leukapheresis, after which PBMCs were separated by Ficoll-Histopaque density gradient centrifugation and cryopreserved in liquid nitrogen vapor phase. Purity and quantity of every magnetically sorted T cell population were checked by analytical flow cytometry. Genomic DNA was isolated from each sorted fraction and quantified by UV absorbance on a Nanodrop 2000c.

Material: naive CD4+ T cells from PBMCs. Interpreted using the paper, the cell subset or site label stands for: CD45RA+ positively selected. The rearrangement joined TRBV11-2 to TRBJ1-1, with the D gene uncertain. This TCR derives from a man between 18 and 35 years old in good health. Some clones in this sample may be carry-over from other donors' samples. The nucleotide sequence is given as TGTGCCAGCAGCCCCCCGGTCGGTATGCGAAAAGAAGCTTTCTTT. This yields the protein CASSPPVGMRKEAFF.